The subject of this entry is one T cell receptor beta chain. The antigen remains undetermined. From germline, CDR1 is SGHVS and CDR2 FNYEAQ. After removal of 4 bases from V and 3 bases from J, the junction contained 2 bases not matched to a gene. The CDR3 is 14 residues long. This record belongs to a study of cytomegalovirus exposure and HLA in healthy donors. Findings and limits, study-wide: Researchers reported from a later analysis that most CMV-associated TCR beta chains appeared HLA-restricted. 150 or so TCR beta chains were listed as cytomegalovirus-associated. Generally TCR sequences proved uncommon, though certain public TCRs appeared in numerous donors.

Use of 60 Vbeta and 13 Jbeta primers characterized the PCR. As handled by the study authors: Approximately 11 million of the 75 million to 95 million unique TCR beta chains counted in a later analysis were shared. Using immunoSEQ multiplex PCR, the repertoire was profiled, and TCRdb retains in-frame clones only, with some absent. From that table come the V and J calls and clone size; the DNA was used to work out D and trimming. In the table there are around 190,000 clones, approximately 79% of which are singletons. The TCR was taken from a woman between 25 and 40 years old in good health and CMV-seropositive. The sample comprised PBMCs. The genes are TRBV7-6 and TRBJ2-7, with 11 nucleotides matching TRBD1. CDR3 coding DNA: TGTGCCAGCAGCTCCGGGACAGGGGGCTACGAGCAGTACTTC. Protein sequence: CASSSGTGGYEQYF.